A single sample is the source of the 22 T cell receptor beta chains below, sequenced in a study of blood T cells in healthy people across ages. Together with a sample-barcoded 5' primer, a J-beta primer mix was included in a second PCR lasting roughly 6 to 12 cycles. TCRdb recomputed calls from the 5' RACE reads with MiXCR, one row per CDR3 protein. The sample shows 1.4 million or so distinct CDR3 sequences, 42% of them seen only once. The sample comprised blood. Receptor source: a young woman in good health.

There are a few counts of this clonotype. The CDR3 DNA reads TGTGCCAGCAGCGCCGAGGGACTAGCGGGATACAATGAGCAGTTCTTC. Translated, it gives CASSAEGLAGYNEQFF. The chain uses TRBV9 and TRBJ2-1, with TRBD2 identical over 13 bases. Germline trimming cut 3 bases from V and 4 bases from J; bases unmatched to any gene: 4. The germline V gene has CDR1 SGDLS and CDR2 YYNGEE. This CDR3 contains 16 residues.

The chain recombines TRBV7-3 with TRBJ2-3, with 7 nucleotides matching TRBD2. The ends lost 5 bases at V and 8 bases at J; junction bases unmatched: 7. Looked up from germline, CDR1 is SGHTA and CDR2 is FQGTGA. The CDR3 totals 13 residues. Here the CDR3 reads CASSTRDYSTQYF. The CDR3 region has the DNA TGTGCCAGCAGCACACGGGACTACTCTACGCAGTATTTT.

In its sample, this clonotype was seen a few times. The chain links TRBV28 to TRBJ1-5, with D perhaps matching TRBD1 (5 bases). The germline gives CDR1 MDHEN, CDR2 SYDVKM. V was trimmed by 6 bases and J by 4 bases, leaving 10 bases between them. The CDR3 is made up of 13 amino acids. Here the CDR3 DNA reads TGTGCCAGCAGGATGCAGGGAAATCAGCCCCAGCATTTT. The encoded protein is CASRMQGNQPQHF.

The sample holds a few counts of this clonotype. V usage is TRBV12-5 and J usage is TRBJ2-1; D is possibly TRBD2 (6 bases). V was shortened by 5 bases and J by 2 bases, with 13 bases between the two germline ends. The CDR3 has 15 residues. Germline-derived CDR1 and CDR2 are LGHNT and FRNRAP. The CDR3 loop is CASGAGLSTYNEQFF. In DNA form, the CDR3 reads TGTGCTAGTGGTGCCGGACTATCAACCTACAATGAGCAGTTCTTC. The full variable domain, with the rest looked up from reference TRBV12-5 and TRBJ2-1, is DARVTQTPRHKVTEMGQEVTMRCQPILGHNTVFWYRQTMMQGLELLAYFRNRAPLDDSGMPKDRFSAEMPDATLATLKIQPSEPRDSAVYFCASGAGLSTYNEQFFGPGTRLTVL.

The sample holds a few counts of this clonotype. This chain connects TRBV10-3 to TRBJ2-1, with TRBD2 as a possible D gene (6 bases). V lost 6 bases and J lost 10, with 13 bases in between. Germline loops: CDR1 ENHRY, CDR2 SYGVKD. The CDR3 is made up of 12 amino acids. CDR3 sequence (DNA): TGTGCCATCAGCGTTAGCGCGGGAGAGCAGTTCTTC. This encodes CAISVSAGEQFF.

This chain joins TRBV20-1 and TRBJ1-5, with D maybe TRBD1 (5 bases). V dropped 1 base and J dropped 0 bases, with 7 bases sitting between them. CDR3 length: 14 amino acids. Germline assignment: CDR1 DFQATT and CDR2 SNEGSKA (reference sequence). The CDR3 region is CSARGGVSNQPQHF. The CDR3 coding sequence is TGCAGTGCTAGAGGGGGGGTTAGCAATCAGCCCCAGCATTTT.

This clonotype has a handful of counts. The chain combines TRBV9 with TRBJ2-5, with TRBD2 identical over 10 bases. The tail of the sequence fits TRBJ2-7 better, so the J call may be wrong. Germline CDR1 SGDLS, CDR2 YYNGEE. The CDR3 spans 15 residues. This CDR3 is CASSVGTSGPYEQYF. DNA of the CDR3: TGTGCCAGCAGCGTAGGGACTAGCGGACCCTACGAGCAGTACTTC.

This clonotype was seen a handful of times. The rearrangement uses TRBV27 and TRBJ2-7; D is unresolved. V lost 4 bases and J 2 bases, leaving 12 bases between the germline ends. The CDR3 contains 14 residues. CDR1 and CDR2 (germline): MNHEY, SMNVEV (reference sequence). The CDR3 reads CASSSILVPYEQYF. In DNA form, the CDR3 reads TGTGCCAGCAGTTCCATCCTAGTTCCCTACGAGCAGTACTTC.

The rearrangement links TRBV27 to TRBJ2-7; tentatively, D is TRBD1 (6 bases). The CDR3 is made up of 16 amino acids. V lost 1 base, J lost 0 bases, and 13 bases lay in between. CDR1 and CDR2 (germline): MNHEY, SMNVEV (reference sequence). The CDR3 region is CASSLLGTRSSYEQYF. DNA for the CDR3: TGTGCCAGCAGTTTATTAGGGACAAGAAGCTCCTACGAGCAGTACTTC.

CDR3 DNA: TGTGCCAGCAGTGATTGGCGGGAGGCGGGTGAGCAGTTCTTC. Translating it yields CASSDWREAGEQFF. This chain joins TRBV6-4 and TRBJ2-1; 8 bases fit TRBD2. V shed 3 bases and J 9 bases; nucleotides not matched to a gene: 7. Germline V CDR1 and CDR2: MRHNA, SNTAGT. The CDR3 consists of 14 residues.

In its sample, this clonotype was seen a few times. The J gene is TRBJ2-7, the V gene TRBV6-2 or TRBV6-3; D is uncertain. Germline V lookup: CDR1 MNHEY, CDR2 SVGEGT. CDR3 size: 14 residues. Trimming stripped 2 bases from V and 6 bases from J, with 14 bases between. CDR3 residues: CASSYVGRISEQYF. The CDR3 DNA follows: TGTGCCAGCAGTTACGTCGGTAGAATCTCCGAGCAGTACTTC.

The chain joins TRBV4-3 to TRBJ2-1, with 10 bases aligning to TRBD2. The J call may be incorrect, as the DNA end agrees better with TRBJ2-7. The germline V gene has CDR1 LGHNA and CDR2 YSLEER. CDR3 length equals 18 residues. The CDR3 spells CASSHGGLARFSYNEQYF. The CDR3 bases are TGCGCCAGCAGCCATGGGGGACTAGCGCGATTCTCCTACAATGAGCAGTACTTC.

This clonotype has a handful of counts. The J gene is TRBJ1-6, the V gene TRBV20-1; perhaps TRBD1 as D (5 bases). V gave up 0 bases and J gave up 8 bases, with 14 bases separating them. Germline assignment: CDR1 DFQATT and CDR2 SNEGSKA (reference sequence). This CDR3 contains 15 residues. The CDR3 region has the DNA TGCAGTGCTAGAGATCGGCGGGGCGCGTATTCACCCCTCCACTTT. This translates into CSARDRRGAYSPLHF.

This clonotype was picked up a small number of times. This chain connects TRBV27 to TRBJ1-6, with unresolved D. Germline V CDR1 and CDR2: MNHEY, SMNVEV (reference sequence). The CDR3 consists of 14 residues. Trimming cost V 3 bases and J 6 bases, with 9 bases left between them. CDR3 residues: CASSFRQSNSPLHF. The CDR3 DNA sequence: TGTGCCAGCAGTTTTAGGCAGAGTAATTCACCCCTCCACTTT.

In its sample, this clonotype was seen a few times. The V gene is TRBV7-9, the J gene TRBJ2-1; TRBD2 aligns across 11 bases. The germline V gene encodes CDR1 SEHNR and CDR2 FQNEAQ (reference sequence). The V segment lost 5 bases and the J segment 9 bases; nucleotides outside the gene matches: 15. The CDR3 runs to 17 residues. CDR3 in DNA: TGTGCCAGCAGCCGCAAGGGGGGTGAACTAGCGGGAGCTGAGCAGTTCTTC. Amino acid sequence: CASSRKGGELAGAEQFF.

This clonotype was recorded a few times. The gene calls are TRBV27 and TRBJ2-3; no reliable D call. The CDR3 is made up of 14 amino acids. Per the germline V gene, CDR1 is MNHEY and CDR2 is SMNVEV (reference sequence). Trimming stripped 3 bases from V and 4 bases from J, with 11 bases between. The CDR3 here is CASSLGFSADTQYF. CDR3 DNA: TGTGCCAGCAGTTTGGGCTTCTCAGCAGATACGCAGTATTTT.

As DNA, the CDR3 is TGTGCCACCAGCAGAGATTCGCGGAACACTGAAGCTTTCTTT. Protein product: CATSRDSRNTEAFF. V usage is TRBV15 and J usage is TRBJ1-1; D is undetermined. Germline V lookup: CDR1 LNHNV, CDR2 YYDKDF (reference sequence). Between the trimmed V and J ends, which lost 0 bases and 1 base, there was a span of 6 bases. There are 14 residues in the CDR3.

This clonotype appeared a few times. The gene calls are TRBV20-1 and TRBJ1-1; no firm D call. Germline-derived CDR1 and CDR2 are DFQATT and SNEGSKA (reference sequence). The CDR3 covers 12 residues. The V gene lost 6 bases and the J gene lost 1 base, with 9 bases spanning the gap. DNA for the CDR3: TGCAGTGCACGCAACGAGAACACTGAAGCTTTCTTT. Its translation: CSARNENTEAFF.

The chain employs TRBV7-6 and TRBJ2-2; D is uncertain. V gave up 1 base and J gave up 2 bases, with 11 bases separating them. CDR3 length: 16 amino acids. CDR1 SGHVS and CDR2 FNYEAQ come from the germline V gene. CDR3 loop: CASSLETKANTGELFF. The CDR3 bases are TGTGCCAGCAGCTTAGAAACAAAGGCTAACACCGGGGAGCTGTTTTTT.

J is TRBJ2-7 and V is TRBV4-2; the match to TRBD2 covers 10 bases. The J call may be mistaken, given a closer DNA end match to TRBJ2-5. Germline assignment: CDR1 LGHNA and CDR2 YNFKEQ. There are 17 residues in the CDR3. CDR3 protein: CASSQISGGALGETQYF. DNA for the CDR3: TGTGCCAGCAGCCAAATAAGCGGGGGGGCCTTAGGGGAGACCCAGTACTTC.

This chain connects TRBV10-3 to TRBJ2-5; D is possibly TRBD1 or TRBD2 (6 bases each). The germline V gene has CDR1 ENHRY and CDR2 SYGVKD. This CDR3 has 13 amino acids. Trimming took off 2 bases at V and 5 bases at J, with 9 bases between the two ends. The CDR3 sequence is CAISERGDETQYF. DNA of the CDR3: TGTGCCATCAGTGAGAGGGGGGATGAGACCCAGTACTTC.

The V and J genes are TRBV7-2 and TRBJ2-1; no clear D gene. The germline V and J ends were trimmed by 1 base and 7 bases, with 5 bases remaining between them. CDR3 length: 12 amino acids. The germline CDR1 and CDR2 sequences are SGHTA and FQGNSA. The CDR3 is CASSLDWNEQFF. The CDR3 DNA sequence: TGTGCCAGCAGCTTAGATTGGAATGAGCAGTTCTTC.